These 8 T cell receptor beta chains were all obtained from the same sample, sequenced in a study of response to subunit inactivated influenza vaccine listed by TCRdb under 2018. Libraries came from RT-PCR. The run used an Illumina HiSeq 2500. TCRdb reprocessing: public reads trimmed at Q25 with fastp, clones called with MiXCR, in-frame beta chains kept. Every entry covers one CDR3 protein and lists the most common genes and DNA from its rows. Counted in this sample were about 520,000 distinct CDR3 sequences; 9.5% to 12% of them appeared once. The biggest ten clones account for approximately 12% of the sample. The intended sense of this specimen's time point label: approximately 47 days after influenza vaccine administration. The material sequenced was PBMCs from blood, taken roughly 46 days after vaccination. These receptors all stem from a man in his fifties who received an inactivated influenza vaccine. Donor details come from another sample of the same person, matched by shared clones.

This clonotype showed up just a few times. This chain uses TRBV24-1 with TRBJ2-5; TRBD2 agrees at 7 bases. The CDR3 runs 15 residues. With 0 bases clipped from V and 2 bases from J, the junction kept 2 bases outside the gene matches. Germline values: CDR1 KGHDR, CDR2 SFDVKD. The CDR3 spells CATSDLMGGQETQYF. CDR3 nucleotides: TGTGCCACCAGTGATTTGATGGGAGGGCAAGAGACCCAGTACTTC.

The CDR3 loop reads CASSLERGGQYF. The CDR3 DNA reads TGTGCCAGCAGTCTCGAGAGAGGGGGGCAGTACTTC. The gene calls are TRBV28 and TRBJ2-7; TRBD1 is a possible D gene (6 bases). V lost 5 bases to trimming and J lost 9 bases, with 14 bases between them. The CDR3 has 12 amino acids. Germline CDR1 reads MDHEN; CDR2 reads SYDVKM.

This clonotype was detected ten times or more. CDR3 region: CASSPRSLGENTGELFF. The CDR3 bases are TGTGCCAGCTCACCTCGATCTCTGGGAGAGAACACCGGGGAGCTGTTTTTT. This rearrangement joins TRBV18 to TRBJ2-2; D is perhaps TRBD2 (5 bases). This CDR3 contains 17 residues. From germline, CDR1 is KGHSH and CDR2 LQKENI. V was clipped by 3 bases and J by 1 base, with 15 bases between them. Full variable domain (missing parts from reference TRBV18 and TRBJ2-2): NAGVMQNPRHLVRRRGQEARLRCSPMKGHSHVYWYRQLPEEGLKFMVYLQKENIIDESGMPKERFSAEFPKEGPSILRIQQVVRGDSAAYFCASSPRSLGENTGELFFGEGSRLTVL.

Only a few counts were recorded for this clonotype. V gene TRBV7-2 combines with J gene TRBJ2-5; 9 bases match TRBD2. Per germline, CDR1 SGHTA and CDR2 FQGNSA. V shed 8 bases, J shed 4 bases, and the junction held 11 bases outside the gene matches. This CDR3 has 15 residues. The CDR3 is CASRDSGSGRETQYF. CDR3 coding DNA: TGTGCCAGCCGAGATAGCGGGAGCGGGAGAGAGACCCAGTACTTC.

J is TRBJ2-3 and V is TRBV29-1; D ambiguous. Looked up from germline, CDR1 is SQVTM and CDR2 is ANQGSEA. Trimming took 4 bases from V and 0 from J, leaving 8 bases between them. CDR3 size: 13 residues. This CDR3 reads CSVGFTSTDTQYF. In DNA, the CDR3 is TGCAGCGTTGGATTTACTAGCACAGATACGCAGTATTTT.

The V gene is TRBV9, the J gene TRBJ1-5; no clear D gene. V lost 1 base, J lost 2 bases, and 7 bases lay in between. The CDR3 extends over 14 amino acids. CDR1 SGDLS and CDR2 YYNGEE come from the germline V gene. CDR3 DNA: TGTGCCAGCAGCGTAAGTCCCGGCAATCAGCCCCAGCATTTT. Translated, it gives CASSVSPGNQPQHF.

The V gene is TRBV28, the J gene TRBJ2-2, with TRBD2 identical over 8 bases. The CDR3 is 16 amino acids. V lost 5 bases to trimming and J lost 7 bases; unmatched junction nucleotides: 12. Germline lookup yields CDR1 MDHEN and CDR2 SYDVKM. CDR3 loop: CASSPPGGEFGGELFF. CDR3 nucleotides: TGTGCCAGCAGTCCACCGGGAGGGGAGTTTGGCGGGGAGCTGTTTTTT.

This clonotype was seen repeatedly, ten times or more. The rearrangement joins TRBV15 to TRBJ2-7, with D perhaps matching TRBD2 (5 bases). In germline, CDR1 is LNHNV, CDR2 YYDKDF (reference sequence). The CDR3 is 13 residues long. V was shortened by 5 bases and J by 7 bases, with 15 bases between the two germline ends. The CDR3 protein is CATSPRVLFEQYF. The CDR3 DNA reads TGTGCCACCAGCCCGAGGGTTCTCTTTGAGCAGTACTTC.